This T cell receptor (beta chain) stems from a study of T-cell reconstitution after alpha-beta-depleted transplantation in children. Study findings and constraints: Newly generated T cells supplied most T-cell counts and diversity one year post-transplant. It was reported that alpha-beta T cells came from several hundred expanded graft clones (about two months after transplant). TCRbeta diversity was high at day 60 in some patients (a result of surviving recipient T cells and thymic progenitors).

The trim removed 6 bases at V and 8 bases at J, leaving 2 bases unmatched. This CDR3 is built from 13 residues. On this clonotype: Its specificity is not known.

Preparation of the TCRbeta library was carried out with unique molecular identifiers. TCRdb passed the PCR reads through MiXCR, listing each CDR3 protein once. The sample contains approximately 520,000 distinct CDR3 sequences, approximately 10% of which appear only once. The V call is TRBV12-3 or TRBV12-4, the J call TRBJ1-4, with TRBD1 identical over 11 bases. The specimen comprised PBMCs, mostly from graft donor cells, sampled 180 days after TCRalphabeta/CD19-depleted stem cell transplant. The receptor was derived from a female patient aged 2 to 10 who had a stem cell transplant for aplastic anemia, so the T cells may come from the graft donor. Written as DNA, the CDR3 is TGTGCCAGCAGCGGGACAGGGGGGGAAAAACTGTTTTTT. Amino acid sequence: CASSGTGGEKLFF.